Listed below are T cell receptor beta chains from one sample, sequenced in a study of blood T cell repertoires in COVID-19. Here immunoSEQ multiplex PCR was the method, and the copy in TCRdb shows in-frame clones only, minus some. The table includes roughly 190,000 clones, around four fifths detected once. Sample: peripheral blood. These TCRs come from a woman in her 70s with COVID-19, enrolled during active disease. CDR3s include the opening cysteine and the closing phenylalanine or tryptophan. A D gene is named only where the DNA matches it firmly. Clone size is stated in some rows and not others, as once, few, many or a class when expanded.

V gene	D gene	J gene	clone size	CDR3 DNA	CDR3 protein
TRBV19	NA	TRBJ1-1	NA	TGTGCCAGTAGTATAGGGCTGACTGAAGCTTTCTTT	CASSIGLTEAFF
TRBV2	NA	TRBJ2-3	NA	TGTGCCAGCGGGAAGGGGCACCGCACAGATACGCAGTATTTT	CASGKGHRTDTQYF
TRBV2	NA	TRBJ2-5	NA	TGTGCCAGCAGCCAGGGTGAGCAAGAGACCCAGTACTTC	CASSQGEQETQYF
TRBV4-1	NA	TRBJ2-1	NA	TGCGCCAGCAGCCAAGATCATCCCAATGAGCAGTTCTTC	CASSQDHPNEQFF
TRBV19	NA	TRBJ2-1	once	TGTGCCAGTAGGATGGGTGTGCGAGCGCCGGCCTACAATGAGCAGTTCTTC	CASRMGVRAPAYNEQFF
TRBV19	TRBD1	TRBJ1-1	NA	TGTGCCAGTAGTATCGGGACAGCCAGCGAAGCTTTCTTT	CASSIGTASEAFF
TRBV11-3	NA	TRBJ1-3	once	TGTGCCAGCAGCTCTCGGGGGTCTGGAAACACCATATATTTT	CASSSRGSGNTIYF
TRBV12-1	NA	TRBJ2-7	NA	TGTGCCAGCAGACTTCTAGCGGGAGGAGCCTACGAGCAGTACTTC	CASRLLAGGAYEQYF
TRBV19	TRBD2	TRBJ2-1	NA	TGTGCCAGTAGTACAGGACTAGCGGGAAGGGATGAGCAGTTCTTC	CASSTGLAGRDEQFF
TRBV5-1	TRBD2	TRBJ2-5	once	TGCGCCAGCAGCTTCCAGGGAGGGGAGACCCAGTACTTC	CASSFQGGETQYF
TRBV24-1	NA	TRBJ2-4	NA	TGTGCCACCAGTGATTTCCTGGACACGAAAAACATTCAGTACTTC	CATSDFLDTKNIQYF
TRBV7-8	TRBD1	TRBJ1-5	NA	TGTGCCAGCAGCTTAGTAGGAGGGGGCCATCAGCCCCAGCATTTT	CASSLVGGGHQPQHF
TRBV7-8	NA	TRBJ1-5	few	TGTGCCAGCAGCCCCCCTACCATGAGCAATCAGCCCCAGCATTTT	CASSPPTMSNQPQHF
TRBV6-5	NA	TRBJ1-6	NA	TGTGCCAGCAACAGGCAGGGTAATTCACCCCTCCACTTT	CASNRQGNSPLHF
TRBV19	TRBD1	TRBJ1-5	NA	TGTGCCAGTAGTCTCGGGACAGGGGGTCATTTT	CASSLGTGGHF
TRBV27	TRBD2	TRBJ2-7	NA	TGTGCCAGCAGTTTTGCGGGAGGCAGTGAGCAGTACTTC	CASSFAGGSEQYF
TRBV7-8	NA	TRBJ2-1	NA	TGTGCCAGCAGCGAACAGGGTTGGGAGCAGTTCTTC	CASSEQGWEQFF